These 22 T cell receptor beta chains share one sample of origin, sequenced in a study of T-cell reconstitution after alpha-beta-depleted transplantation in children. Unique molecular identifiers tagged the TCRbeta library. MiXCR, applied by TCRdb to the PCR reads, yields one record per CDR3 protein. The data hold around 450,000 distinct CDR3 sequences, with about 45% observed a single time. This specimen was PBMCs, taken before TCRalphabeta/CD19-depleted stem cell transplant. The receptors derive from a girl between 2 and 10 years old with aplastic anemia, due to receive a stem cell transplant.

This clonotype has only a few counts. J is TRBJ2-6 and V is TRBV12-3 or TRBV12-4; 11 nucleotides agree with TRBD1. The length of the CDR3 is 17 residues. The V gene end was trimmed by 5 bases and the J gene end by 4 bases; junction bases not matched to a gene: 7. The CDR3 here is CASSRTGGAWGANVLTF. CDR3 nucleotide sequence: TGTGCCAGCAGTAGGACAGGGGGCGCGTGGGGGGCCAACGTCCTGACTTTC.

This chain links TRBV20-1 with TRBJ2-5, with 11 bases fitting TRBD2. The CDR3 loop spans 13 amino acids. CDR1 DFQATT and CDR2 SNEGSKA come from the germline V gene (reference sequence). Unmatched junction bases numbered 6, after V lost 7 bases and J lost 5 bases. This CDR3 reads CSDVAGGLETQYF. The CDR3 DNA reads TGCAGTGATGTAGCGGGAGGGTTGGAGACCCAGTACTTC.

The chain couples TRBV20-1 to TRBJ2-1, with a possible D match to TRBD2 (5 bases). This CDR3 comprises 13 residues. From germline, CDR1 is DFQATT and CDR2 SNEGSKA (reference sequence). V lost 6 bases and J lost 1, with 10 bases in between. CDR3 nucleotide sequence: TGCAGTGCCCCGAGCGGTTCCTACAATGAGCAGTTCTTC. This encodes CSAPSGSYNEQFF.

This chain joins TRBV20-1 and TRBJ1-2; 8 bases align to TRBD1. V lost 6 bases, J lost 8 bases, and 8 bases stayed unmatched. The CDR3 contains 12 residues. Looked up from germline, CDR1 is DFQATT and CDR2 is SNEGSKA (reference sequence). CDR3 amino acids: CSAPDREGGYTF. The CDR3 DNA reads TGCAGTGCGCCGGACAGGGAAGGCGGCTACACCTTC.

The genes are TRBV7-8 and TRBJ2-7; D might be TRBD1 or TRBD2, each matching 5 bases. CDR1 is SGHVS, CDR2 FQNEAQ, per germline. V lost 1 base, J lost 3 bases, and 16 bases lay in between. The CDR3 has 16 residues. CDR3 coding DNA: TGTGCCAGCAGCTTAGGGGCAGGGACGGGTTTCTACGAGCAGTACTTC. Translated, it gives CASSLGAGTGFYEQYF.

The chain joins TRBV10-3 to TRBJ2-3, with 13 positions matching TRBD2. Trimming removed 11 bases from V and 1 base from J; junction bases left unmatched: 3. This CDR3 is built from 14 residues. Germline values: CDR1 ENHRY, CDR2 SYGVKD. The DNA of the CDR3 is TGTGCCGTCGGGACTAGCGGGGGCACAGATACGCAGTATTTT. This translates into CAVGTSGGTDTQYF.

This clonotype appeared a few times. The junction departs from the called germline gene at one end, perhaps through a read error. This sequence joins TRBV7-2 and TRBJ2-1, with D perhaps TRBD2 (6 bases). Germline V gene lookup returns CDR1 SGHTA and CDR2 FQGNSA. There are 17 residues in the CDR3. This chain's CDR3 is CASNLSTGTYSYNEQFF. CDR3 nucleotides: TGTGCCAGCAACTTAAGTACCGGGACTTACTCCTACAATGAGCAGTTCTTC.

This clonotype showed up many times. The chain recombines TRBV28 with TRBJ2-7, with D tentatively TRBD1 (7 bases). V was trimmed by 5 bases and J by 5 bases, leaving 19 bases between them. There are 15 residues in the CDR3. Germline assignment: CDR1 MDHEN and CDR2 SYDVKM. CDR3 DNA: TGTGCCAGCAGTCTCGCCCGACAGGGAGGAGACGAGCAGTACTTC. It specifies CASSLARQGGDEQYF.

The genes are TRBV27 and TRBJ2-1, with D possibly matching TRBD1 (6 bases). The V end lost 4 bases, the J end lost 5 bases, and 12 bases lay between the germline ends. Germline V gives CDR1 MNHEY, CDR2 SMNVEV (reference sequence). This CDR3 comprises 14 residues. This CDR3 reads CASSSGGAHNEQFF. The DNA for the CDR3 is TGTGCCAGCAGTTCTGGGGGCGCGCACAATGAGCAGTTCTTC.

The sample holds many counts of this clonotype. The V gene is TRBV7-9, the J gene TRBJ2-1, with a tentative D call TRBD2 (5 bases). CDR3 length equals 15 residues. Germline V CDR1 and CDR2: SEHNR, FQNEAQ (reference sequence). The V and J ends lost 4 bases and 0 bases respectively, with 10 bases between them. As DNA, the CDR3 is TGTGCCAGCAGCTCCTCGGAGGCCTCCTACAATGAGCAGTTCTTC. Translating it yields CASSSSEASYNEQFF.

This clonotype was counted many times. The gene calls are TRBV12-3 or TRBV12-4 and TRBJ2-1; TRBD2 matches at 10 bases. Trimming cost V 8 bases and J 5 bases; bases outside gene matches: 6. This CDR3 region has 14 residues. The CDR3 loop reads CASGGLAAHNEQFF. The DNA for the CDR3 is TGTGCCAGCGGTGGACTAGCGGCACACAATGAGCAGTTCTTC.

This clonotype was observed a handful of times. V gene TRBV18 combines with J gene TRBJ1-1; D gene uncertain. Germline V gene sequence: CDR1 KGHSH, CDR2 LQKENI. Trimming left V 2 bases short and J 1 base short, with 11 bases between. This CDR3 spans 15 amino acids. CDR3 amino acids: CASSPTRQTNTEAFF. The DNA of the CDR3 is TGTGCCAGCTCACCAACGCGTCAGACGAACACTGAAGCTTTCTTT.

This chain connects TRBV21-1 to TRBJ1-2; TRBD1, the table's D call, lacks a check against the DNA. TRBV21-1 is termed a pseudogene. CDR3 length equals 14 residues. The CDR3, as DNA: TGTGCCAGCAGCAGGGACAGGGGGCTATGTGGCTACACCTTC. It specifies CASSRDRGLCGYTF.

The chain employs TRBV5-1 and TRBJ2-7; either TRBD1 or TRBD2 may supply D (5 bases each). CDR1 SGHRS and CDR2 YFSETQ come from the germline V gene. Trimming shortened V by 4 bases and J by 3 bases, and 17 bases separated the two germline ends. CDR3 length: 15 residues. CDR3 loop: CASSGAGTVDYEQYF. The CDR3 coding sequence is TGCGCCAGCAGCGGAGCCGGGACCGTTGACTACGAGCAGTACTTC.

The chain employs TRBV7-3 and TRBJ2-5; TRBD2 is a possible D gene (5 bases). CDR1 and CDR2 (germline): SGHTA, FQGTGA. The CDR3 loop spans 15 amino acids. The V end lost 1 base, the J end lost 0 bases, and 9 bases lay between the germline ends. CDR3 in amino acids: CASSLNIGNQETQYF. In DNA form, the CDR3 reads TGTGCCAGCAGCTTAAACATCGGGAACCAAGAGACCCAGTACTTC.

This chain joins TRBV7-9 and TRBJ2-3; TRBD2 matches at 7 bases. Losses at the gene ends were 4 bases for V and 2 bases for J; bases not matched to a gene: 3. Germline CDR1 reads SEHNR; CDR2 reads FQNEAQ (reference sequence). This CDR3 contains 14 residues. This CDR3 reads CASSSGTNTDTQYF. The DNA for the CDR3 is TGTGCCAGCAGCTCCGGGACTAACACAGATACGCAGTATTTT. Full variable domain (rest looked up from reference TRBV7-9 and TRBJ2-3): DTGVSQNPRHKITKRGQNVTFRCDPISEHNRLYWYRQTLGQGPEFLTYFQNEAQLEKSRLLSDRFSAERPKGSFSTLEIQRTEQGDSAMYLCASSSGTNTDTQYFGPGTRLTVL.

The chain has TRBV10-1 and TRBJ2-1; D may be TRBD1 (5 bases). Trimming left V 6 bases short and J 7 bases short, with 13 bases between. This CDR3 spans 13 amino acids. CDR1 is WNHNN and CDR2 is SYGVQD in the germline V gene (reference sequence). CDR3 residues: CASSTGDGNEQFF. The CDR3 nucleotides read TGCGCCAGCAGCACAGGCGATGGGAATGAGCAGTTCTTC.

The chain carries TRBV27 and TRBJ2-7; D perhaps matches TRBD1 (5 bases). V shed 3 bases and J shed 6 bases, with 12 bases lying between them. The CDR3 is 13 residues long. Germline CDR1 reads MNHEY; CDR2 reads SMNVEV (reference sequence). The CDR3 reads CASSFGRASEQYF. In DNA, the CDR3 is TGTGCCAGCAGTTTTGGCAGGGCTTCCGAGCAGTACTTC.

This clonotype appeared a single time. CDR3 coding DNA: TGCGCCAGCAGCCCGGACAGGGGCCCGCAGTATTTT. Translating it yields CASSPDRGPQYF. This chain joins TRBV5-1 and TRBJ2-3; 9 positions match TRBD1. The CDR3 is 12 amino acids. Per germline, CDR1 SGHRS and CDR2 YFSETQ. Germline trimming cut 4 bases from V and 10 bases from J; bases unmatched to any gene: 4.

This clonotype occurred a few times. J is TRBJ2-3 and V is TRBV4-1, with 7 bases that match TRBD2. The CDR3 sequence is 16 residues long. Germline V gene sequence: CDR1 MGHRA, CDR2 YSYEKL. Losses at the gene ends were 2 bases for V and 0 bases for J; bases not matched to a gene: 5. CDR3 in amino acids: CASSQRSGTSTDTQYF. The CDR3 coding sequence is TGCGCCAGCAGCCAAAGGAGCGGGACTAGCACAGATACGCAGTATTTT.

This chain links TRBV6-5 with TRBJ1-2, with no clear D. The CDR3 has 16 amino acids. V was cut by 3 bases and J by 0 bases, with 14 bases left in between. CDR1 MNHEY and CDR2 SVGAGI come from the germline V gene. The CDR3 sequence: CASSYSRDITNYGYTF. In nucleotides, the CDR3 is TGTGCCAGCAGTTATTCACGCGACATAACTAACTATGGCTACACCTTC.

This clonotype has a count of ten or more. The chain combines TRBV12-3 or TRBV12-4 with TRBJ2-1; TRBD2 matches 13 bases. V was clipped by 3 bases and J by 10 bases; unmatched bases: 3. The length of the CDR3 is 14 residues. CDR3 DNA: TGTGCCAGCAGTTTCGGGACTAGCGGGGTAGAGCAGTTCTTC. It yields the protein CASSFGTSGVEQFF.